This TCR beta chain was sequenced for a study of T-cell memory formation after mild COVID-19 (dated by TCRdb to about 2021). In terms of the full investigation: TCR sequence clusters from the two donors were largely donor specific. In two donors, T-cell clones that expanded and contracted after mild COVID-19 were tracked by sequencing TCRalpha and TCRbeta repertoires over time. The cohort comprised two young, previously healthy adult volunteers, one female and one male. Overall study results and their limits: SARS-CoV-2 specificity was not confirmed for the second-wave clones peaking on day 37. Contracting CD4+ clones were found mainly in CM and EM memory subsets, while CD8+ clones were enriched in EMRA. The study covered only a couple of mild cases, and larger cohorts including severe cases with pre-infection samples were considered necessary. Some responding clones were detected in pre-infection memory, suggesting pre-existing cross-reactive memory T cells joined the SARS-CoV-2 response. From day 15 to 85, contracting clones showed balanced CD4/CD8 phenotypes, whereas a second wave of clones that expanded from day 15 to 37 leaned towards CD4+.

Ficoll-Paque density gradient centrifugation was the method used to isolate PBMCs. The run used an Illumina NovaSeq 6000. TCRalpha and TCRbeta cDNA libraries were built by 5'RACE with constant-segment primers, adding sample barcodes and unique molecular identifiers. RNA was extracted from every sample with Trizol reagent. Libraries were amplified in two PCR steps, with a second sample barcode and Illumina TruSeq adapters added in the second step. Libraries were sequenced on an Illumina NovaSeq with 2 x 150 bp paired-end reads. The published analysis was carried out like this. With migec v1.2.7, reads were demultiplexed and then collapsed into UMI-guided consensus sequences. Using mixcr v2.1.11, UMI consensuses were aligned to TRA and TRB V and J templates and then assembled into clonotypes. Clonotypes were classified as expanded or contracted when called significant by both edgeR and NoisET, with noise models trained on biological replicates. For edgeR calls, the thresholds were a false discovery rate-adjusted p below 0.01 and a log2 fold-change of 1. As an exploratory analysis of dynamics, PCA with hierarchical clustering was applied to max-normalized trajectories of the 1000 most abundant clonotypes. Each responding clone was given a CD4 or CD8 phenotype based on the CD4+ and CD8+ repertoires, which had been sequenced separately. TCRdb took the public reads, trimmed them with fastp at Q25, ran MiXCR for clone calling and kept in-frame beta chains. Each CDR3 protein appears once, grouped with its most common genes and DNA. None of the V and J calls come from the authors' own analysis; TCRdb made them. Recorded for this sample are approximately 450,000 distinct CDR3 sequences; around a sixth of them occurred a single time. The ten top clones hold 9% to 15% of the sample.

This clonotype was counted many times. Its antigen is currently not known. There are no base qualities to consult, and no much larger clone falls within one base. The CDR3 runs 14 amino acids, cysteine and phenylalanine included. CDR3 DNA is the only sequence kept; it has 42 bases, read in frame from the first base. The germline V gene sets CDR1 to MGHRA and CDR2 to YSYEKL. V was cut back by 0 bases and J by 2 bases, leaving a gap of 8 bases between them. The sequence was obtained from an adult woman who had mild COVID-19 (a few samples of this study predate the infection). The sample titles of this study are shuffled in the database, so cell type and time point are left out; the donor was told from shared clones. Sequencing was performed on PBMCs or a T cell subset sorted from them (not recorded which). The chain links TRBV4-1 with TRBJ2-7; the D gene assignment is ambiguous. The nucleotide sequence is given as TGCGCCAGCAGCCAAGAAGTCCTGGCCTACGAGCAGTACTTC. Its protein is CASSQEVLAYEQYF.